This record looks at one T cell receptor beta chain sequence and its context. The record has no base qualities; no much larger clone is one base away. In light of the paper, this sample's treatment or condition label describes: live attenuated yellow fever vaccine strain. A standard Ficoll-Paque protocol was used to isolate PBMCs from peripheral blood. Epitope-specific CD8 T cells were sorted using a dextramer loaded with the yellow fever NS4B epitope peptide, with anti-CD3 and anti-CD8 staining. TriZol was used to extract RNA from bulk PBMCs, from CD4 and CD8 fractions, and from dextramer-positive and dextramer-negative fractions. These data are taken from a study of T cells after yellow fever vaccination (dated by TCRdb to about 2019). With respect to the entire study: The SMART-Seq v4 Ultra Low Input RNA kit was used to prepare libraries from fractions with low cell numbers. Bulk TCR alpha and beta repertoires were sequenced longitudinally to track T-cell clones before and after primary and booster YFV17D yellow fever vaccination. Two healthy male donors, one aged 18 to 30 and one aged 30 to 39 years, were included in the cohort. Blood was collected at multiple timepoints before and after primary and secondary immunization, and bulk PBMC replicates and cell subsets were isolated. Beyond this particular receptor, the publication reports: Computational filtering was needed because FACS-sorted repertoires could contain abundant contaminating clonotypes from the bulk population. After the booster, most clones that had expanded after primary vaccination were detected again (almost 97% of CD4 and around nine tenths of CD8), suggesting broad maintenance of memory. A small share of clonotypes occurred in both CD4 and CD8 compartments, likely arising from convergent recombination. Compared with the primary T-cell response, the secondary T-cell response was weaker but faster, peaking on day 5 rather than day 15. Because only a couple of donors were included in the study, the extent to which the findings can be generalized is limited.

TCR cDNA was synthesized by 5'RACE template switching, through which a universal primer site and unique molecular identifiers were introduced. Priming for cDNA synthesis came from both the TCR alpha and TCR beta constant segments. Two PCR steps were used to amplify libraries, with sample barcodes and sequencing adapters being added in the second step. Sequencing of the libraries was done on either Illumina HiSeq 2500 (2x100 bp) or NovaSeq (2x150 bp). From the authors' description of their analysis: MIGEC handled demultiplexing of reads and collapsing into UMI consensus sequences, while MiXCR performed V(D)J alignment. Using edgeR on replicate PBMC samples, clonotypes were called vaccine-responding if FDR was below 0.01 and the log2 fold change was above 5 up to day 15. Bulk clonotypes were assigned CD4 or CD8 identity according to which sequenced CD4 or CD8 repertoire held them at higher abundance. NS4B-specific clonotypes were defined as those at least 10-fold enriched in dextramer-positive over dextramer-negative fractions; CD4-biased clonotypes were excluded. The raw public data were reprocessed by TCRdb itself: fastp quality trimming at Q25, MiXCR clonotype calling, in-frame beta chains only. Rows merge per CDR3 protein into single entries with the most common DNA and genes. The V and J calls reflect TCRdb's pipeline rather than the authors' work. A total of about 85,000 distinct CDR3 sequences appear in this sample, more than 10% of them only once. Roughly 25% of the sample belongs to the ten largest clones.

This receptor was identified in a young man who received the YFV17D yellow fever vaccine. The sample here was CD8+ T cells not binding an NS4B(214-222) dextramer, sorted from PBMCs, taken less than 25 days after the first yellow fever vaccination. According to the study, the label for this sample's cell subset or site signals: NS4B epitope dextramer-negative CD8 T cells.

The DNA reads as follows: TGTGCCAGCAGTCTCGGGACTAGCTGGTCCTACAATGAGCAGTTCTTC. Translated, it reads CASSLGTSWSYNEQFF. This chain joins TRBV6-2 or TRBV6-3 to TRBJ2-1; 9 bases in the middle match TRBD2. In the germline V gene, CDR1 corresponds to MNHEY and CDR2 to SVGEGT. The junction shows trimming of 5 bases on V and 1 base on J, and the gene matches do not reach 6 bases of it. The CDR3 has 16 amino acids, counting the end cysteine and phenylalanine. Kept here is only the CDR3 DNA, which spans 48 bases and is read in frame from base 1.